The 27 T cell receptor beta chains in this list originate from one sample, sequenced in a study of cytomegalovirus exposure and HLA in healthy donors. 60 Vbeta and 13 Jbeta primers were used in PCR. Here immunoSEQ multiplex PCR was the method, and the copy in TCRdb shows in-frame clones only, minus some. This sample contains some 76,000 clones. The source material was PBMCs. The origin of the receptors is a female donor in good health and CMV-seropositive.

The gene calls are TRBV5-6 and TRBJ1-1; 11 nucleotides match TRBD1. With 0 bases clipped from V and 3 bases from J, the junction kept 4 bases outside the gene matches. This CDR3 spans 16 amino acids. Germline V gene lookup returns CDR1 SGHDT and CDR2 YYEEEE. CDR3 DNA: TGTGCCAGCAGCTTGGGGGACAGGGGGTGGCACACTGAAGCTTTCTTT. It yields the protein CASSLGDRGWHTEAFF.

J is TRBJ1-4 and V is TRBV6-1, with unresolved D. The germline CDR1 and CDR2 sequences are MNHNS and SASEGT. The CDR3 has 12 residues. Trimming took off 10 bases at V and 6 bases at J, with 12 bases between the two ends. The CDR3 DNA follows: TGTGCCATACAAGAGGGTTATGAAAAACTGTTTTTT. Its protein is CAIQEGYEKLFF.

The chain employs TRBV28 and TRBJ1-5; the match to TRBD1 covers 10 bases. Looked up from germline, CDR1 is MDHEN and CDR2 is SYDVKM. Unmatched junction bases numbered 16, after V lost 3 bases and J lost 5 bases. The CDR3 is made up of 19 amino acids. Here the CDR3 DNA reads TGTGCCAGCAGTTTTGTCGGGCGCCTGACCGGGACAGGGGATCAGCCCCAGCATTTT. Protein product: CASSFVGRLTGTGDQPQHF.

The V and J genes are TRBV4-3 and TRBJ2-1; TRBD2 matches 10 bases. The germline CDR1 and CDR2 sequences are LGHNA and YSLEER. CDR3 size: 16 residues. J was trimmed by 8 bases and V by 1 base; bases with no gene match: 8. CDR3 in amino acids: CASSQVELAGIYEQFF. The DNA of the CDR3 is TGCGCCAGCAGCCAAGTAGAACTAGCGGGAATCTATGAGCAGTTCTTC.

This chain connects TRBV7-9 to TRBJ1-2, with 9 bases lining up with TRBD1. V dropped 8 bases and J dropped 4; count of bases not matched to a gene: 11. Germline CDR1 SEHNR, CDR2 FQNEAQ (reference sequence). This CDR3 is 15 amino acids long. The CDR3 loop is CASAFAGTGLYGYTF. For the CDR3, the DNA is TGTGCCAGCGCCTTCGCCGGGACAGGGCTCTATGGCTACACCTTC.

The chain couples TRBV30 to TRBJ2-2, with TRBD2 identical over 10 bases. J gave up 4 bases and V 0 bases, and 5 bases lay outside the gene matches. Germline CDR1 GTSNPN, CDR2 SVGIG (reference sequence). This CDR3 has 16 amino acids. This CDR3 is CAWSVVSGGRTGELFF. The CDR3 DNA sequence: TGTGCCTGGAGTGTAGTTAGCGGGGGGCGCACCGGGGAGCTGTTTTTT.

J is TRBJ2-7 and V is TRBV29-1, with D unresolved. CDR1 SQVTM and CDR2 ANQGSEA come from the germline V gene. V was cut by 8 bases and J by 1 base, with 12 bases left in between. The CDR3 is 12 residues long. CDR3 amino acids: CSPPEVSYEQYF. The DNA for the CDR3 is TGCAGCCCCCCAGAGGTTTCCTACGAGCAGTACTTC.

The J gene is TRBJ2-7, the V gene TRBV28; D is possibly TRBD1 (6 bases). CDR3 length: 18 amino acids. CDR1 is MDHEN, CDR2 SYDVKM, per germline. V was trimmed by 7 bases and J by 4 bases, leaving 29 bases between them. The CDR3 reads CASTFGLGGRLREYEQYF. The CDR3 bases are TGTGCCAGCACTTTCGGATTAGGGGGACGCCTAAGAGAGTACGAGCAGTACTTC.

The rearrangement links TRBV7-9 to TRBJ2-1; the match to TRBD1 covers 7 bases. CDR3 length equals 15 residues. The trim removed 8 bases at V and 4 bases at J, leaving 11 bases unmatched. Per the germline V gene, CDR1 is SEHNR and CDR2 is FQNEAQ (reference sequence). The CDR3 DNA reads TGTGCCAGCTCACGCCCCGGGACAGAATACAATGAGCAGTTCTTC. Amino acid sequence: CASSRPGTEYNEQFF.

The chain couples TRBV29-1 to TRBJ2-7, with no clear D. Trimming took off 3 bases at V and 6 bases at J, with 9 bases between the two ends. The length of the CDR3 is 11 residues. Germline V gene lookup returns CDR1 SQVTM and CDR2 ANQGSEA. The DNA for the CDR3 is TGCAGCGTTGACGGAGCATCCGAGCAGTACTTC. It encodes CSVDGASEQYF.

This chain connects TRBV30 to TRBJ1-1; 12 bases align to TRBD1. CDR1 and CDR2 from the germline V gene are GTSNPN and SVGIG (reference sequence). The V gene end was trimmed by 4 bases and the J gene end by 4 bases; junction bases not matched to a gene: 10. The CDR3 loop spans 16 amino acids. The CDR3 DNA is TGTGCCTGGACTCTGGGGCCGGGACAGGGGGCCACTGAAGCTTTCTTT. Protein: CAWTLGPGQGATEAFF.

In DNA form, the CDR3 reads TGTGCCAGCAGTTCCGGACTCCGGAATCAGCCCCAGCATTTT. Protein: CASSSGLRNQPQHF. This chain uses TRBV6-5 with TRBJ1-5, with D hard to call. The ends were cut back, 4 bases at V and 4 bases at J, with 11 bases in the middle. Germline CDR1 MNHEY, CDR2 SVGAGI. The CDR3 sequence is 14 residues long.

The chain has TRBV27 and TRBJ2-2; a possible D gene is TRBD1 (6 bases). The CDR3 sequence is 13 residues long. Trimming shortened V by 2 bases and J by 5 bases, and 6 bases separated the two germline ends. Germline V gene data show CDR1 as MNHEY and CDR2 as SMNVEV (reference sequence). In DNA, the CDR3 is TGTGCCAGCAGTTTACAGGGGACCGGGGAGCTGTTTTTT. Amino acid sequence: CASSLQGTGELFF.

This CDR3 is CASSIGASNSPLHF. The CDR3 DNA reads as TGTGCCAGTAGTATAGGTGCGAGCAATTCACCCCTCCACTTT. The chain joins TRBV19 to TRBJ1-6; D not resolved. The germline V and J ends were trimmed by 1 base and 7 bases, with 8 bases remaining between them. The CDR3 has 14 residues. Germline assignment: CDR1 LNHDA and CDR2 SQIVND (reference sequence).

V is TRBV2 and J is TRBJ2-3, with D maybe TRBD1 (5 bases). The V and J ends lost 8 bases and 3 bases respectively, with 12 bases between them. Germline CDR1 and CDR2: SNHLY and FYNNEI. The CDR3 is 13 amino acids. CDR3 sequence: CASQGALTDTQYF. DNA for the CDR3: TGTGCCAGCCAGGGTGCTCTAACAGATACGCAGTATTTT. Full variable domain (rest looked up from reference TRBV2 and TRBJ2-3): EPEVTQTPSHQVTQMGQEVILRCVPISNHLYFYWYRQILGQKVEFLVSFYNNEISEKSEIFDDQFSVERPDGSNFTLKIRSTKLEDSAMYFCASQGALTDTQYFGPGTRLTVL.

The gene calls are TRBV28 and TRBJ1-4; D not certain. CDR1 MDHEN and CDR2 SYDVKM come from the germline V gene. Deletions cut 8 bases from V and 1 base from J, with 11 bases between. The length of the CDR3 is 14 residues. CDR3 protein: CASLGRRTNEKLFF. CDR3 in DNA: TGTGCCAGCTTAGGCCGGAGAACTAATGAAAAACTGTTTTTT.

As DNA, the CDR3 is TGTGCCATCAGTTCCGGGACAGATACCTTTTATGGCTACACCTTC. It yields the protein CAISSGTDTFYGYTF. This chain links TRBV10-3 with TRBJ1-2; 7 nucleotides agree with TRBD1. Germline CDR1 and CDR2: ENHRY and SYGVKD. Germline trimming cut 5 bases from V and 5 bases from J; bases unmatched to any gene: 11. The CDR3 runs 15 residues.

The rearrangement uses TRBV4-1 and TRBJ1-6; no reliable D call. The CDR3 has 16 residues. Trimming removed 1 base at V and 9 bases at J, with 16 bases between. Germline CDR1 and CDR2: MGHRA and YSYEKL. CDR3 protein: CASSQVKALEGSPLHF. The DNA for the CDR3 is TGCGCCAGCAGCCAAGTGAAGGCCCTCGAGGGTTCACCCCTCCACTTT.

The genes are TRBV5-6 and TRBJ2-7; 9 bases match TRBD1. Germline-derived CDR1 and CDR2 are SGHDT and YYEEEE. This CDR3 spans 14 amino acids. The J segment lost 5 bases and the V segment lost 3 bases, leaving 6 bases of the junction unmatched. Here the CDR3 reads CASSSGQGMDEQYF. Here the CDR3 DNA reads TGTGCCAGCAGCTCGGGACAGGGAATGGACGAGCAGTACTTC.

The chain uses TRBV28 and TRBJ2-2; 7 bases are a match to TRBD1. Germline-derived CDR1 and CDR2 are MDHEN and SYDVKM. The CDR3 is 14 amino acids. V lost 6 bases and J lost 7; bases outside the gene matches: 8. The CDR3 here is CASSIQGFNGELFF. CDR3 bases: TGTGCCAGCAGCATACAGGGGTTCAACGGGGAGCTGTTTTTT.

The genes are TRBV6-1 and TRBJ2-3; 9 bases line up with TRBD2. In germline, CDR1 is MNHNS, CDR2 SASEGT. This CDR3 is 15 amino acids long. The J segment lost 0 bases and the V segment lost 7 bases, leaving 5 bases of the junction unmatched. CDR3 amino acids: CASNDLAGSTDTQYF. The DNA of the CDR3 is TGTGCCAGCAATGACCTAGCGGGGAGCACAGATACGCAGTATTTT.

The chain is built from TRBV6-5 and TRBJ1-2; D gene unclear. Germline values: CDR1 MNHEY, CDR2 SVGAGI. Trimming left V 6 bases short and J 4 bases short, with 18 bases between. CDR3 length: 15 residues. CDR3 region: CASRAEKWLGYGYTF. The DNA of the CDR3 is TGTGCCAGCAGAGCGGAGAAGTGGCTGGGCTATGGCTACACCTTC.

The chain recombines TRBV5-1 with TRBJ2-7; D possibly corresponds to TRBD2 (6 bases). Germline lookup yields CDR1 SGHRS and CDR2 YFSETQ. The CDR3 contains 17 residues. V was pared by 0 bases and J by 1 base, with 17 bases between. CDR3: CASSLGRDSQGSYEQYF. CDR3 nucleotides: TGCGCCAGCAGCTTGGGGCGGGACTCCCAGGGTTCCTACGAGCAGTACTTC.

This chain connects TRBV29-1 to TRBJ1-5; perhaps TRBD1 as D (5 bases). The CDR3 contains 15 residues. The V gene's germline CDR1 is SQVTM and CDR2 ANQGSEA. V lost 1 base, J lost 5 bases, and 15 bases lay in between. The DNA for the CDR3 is TGCAGCGTTGAAGGGGGCGGGAATGGCGATCAGCCCCAGCATTTT. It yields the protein CSVEGGGNGDQPQHF.

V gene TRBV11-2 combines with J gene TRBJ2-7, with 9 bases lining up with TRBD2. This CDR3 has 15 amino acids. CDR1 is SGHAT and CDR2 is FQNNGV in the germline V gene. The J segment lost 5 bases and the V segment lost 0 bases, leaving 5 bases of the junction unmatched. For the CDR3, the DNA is TGTGCCAGCAGCTTAGATTCTAGCGGGATCAACGAGCAGTACTTC. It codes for CASSLDSSGINEQYF.

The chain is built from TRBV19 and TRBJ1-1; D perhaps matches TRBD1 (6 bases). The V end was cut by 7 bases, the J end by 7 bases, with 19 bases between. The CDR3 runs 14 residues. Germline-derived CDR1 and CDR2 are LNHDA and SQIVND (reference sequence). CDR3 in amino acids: CASTRGQGRNEAFF. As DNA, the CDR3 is TGTGCCAGTACGCGGGGGCAGGGTAGGAATGAAGCTTTCTTT.

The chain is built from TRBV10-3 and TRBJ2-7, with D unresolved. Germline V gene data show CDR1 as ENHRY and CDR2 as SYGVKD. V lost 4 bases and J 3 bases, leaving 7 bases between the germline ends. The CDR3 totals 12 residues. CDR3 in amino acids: CAISGSGYEQYF. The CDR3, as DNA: TGTGCCATCAGTGGATCAGGCTACGAGCAGTACTTC.